The clone carrying this TCR beta chain was seen ten or more times. Its antigen is currently unknown. This sample is part of a study of T cells after yellow fever vaccination. Study details: Low-cell-number fractions were prepared with SMART-Seq v4 Ultra Low Input.

The V gene lost 1 base and the J gene lost 2 bases, with 7 bases spanning the gap. The CDR3 sequence is 14 residues long. Overall study findings and caveats: The study found a weaker secondary response that peaked faster, day 5 versus 15. Most primary-vaccination clones recurred post-booster (roughly 96% CD4, more than 85% CD8). Only a small proportion of the clonotypes turned up in both the CD4 and the CD8 compartments, likely arising from convergent recombination.

MiXCR, run by TCRdb on the 5' RACE reads, gives a single entry per CDR3 protein. The sample carries about 58,000 distinct CDR3 sequences, approximately 6.9% recorded once. The V gene is TRBV12-3 or TRBV12-4, the J gene TRBJ2-3, with D unresolved. This TCR was sampled from a man between 18 and 29 years old who received the YFV17D yellow fever vaccine. The sample in question was CD8+ T cells sorted from PBMCs, obtained on the day of the first yellow fever vaccination. The CDR3 sequence is CASSLVGNTDTQYF. The DNA for the CDR3 is TGTGCCAGCAGTTTAGTCGGAAACACAGATACGCAGTATTTT.